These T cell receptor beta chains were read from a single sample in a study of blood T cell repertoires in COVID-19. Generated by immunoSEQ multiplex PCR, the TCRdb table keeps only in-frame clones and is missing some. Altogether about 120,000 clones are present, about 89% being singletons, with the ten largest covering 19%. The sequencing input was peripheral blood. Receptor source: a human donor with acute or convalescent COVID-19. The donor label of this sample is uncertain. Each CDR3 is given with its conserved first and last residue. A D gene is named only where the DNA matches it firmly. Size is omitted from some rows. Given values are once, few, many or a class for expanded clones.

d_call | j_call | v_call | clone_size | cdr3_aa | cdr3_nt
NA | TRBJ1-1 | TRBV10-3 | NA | CAIMANTEAFF | TGTGCCATAATGGCAAACACTGAAGCTTTCTTT
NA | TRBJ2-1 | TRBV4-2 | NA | CASSGLSSYNEQFF | TGTGCCAGCAGTGGACTAAGCTCCTACAATGAGCAGTTCTTC
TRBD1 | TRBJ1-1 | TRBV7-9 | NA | CASSESIFRPGQGGIF | TGTGCCAGCAGCGAAAGTATCTTCCGACCGGGACAGGGGGGTATCTTT
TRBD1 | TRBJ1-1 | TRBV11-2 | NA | CASSFFGTGETEAFF | TGTGCCAGCAGCTTTTTTGGGACAGGGGAAACTGAAGCTTTCTTT
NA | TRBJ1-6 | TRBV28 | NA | CASNRQGGSPLHF | TGTGCCAGCAATCGGCAGGGCGGTTCACCCCTCCACTTT
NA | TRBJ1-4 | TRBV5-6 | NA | CASSGLDNEKLFF | TGTGCCAGCAGCGGGCTCGATAATGAAAAACTGTTTTTT
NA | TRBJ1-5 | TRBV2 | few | CASHGGAGSNQPQHF | TGTGCCTCCCACGGGGGGGCAGGGAGCAATCAGCCCCAGCATTTT
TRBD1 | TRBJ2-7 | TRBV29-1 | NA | CSVEGVQGATDAYEQYF | TGCAGCGTTGAAGGGGTGCAGGGGGCGACTGATGCCTACGAGCAGTACTTC
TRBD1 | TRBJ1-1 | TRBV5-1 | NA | CASSTGQVTNTEAFF | TGCGCCAGCAGCACGGGACAGGTGACGAACACTGAAGCTTTCTTT
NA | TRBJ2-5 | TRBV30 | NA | CAWSVCLTWTAKQETQYF | TGTGCCTGGAGTGTATGCCTCACCTGGACAGCGAAACAAGAGACCCAGTACTTC
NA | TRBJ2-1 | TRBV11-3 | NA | CASSLLNNEQFF | TGTGCCAGCAGCTTACTAAACAATGAGCAGTTCTTC
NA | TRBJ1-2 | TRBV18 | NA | CASSPVLGGQGGAYGYTF | TGTGCCAGCTCACCAGTTTTAGGAGGGCAGGGTGGTGCCTATGGCTACACCTTC
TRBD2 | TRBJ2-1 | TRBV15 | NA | CATSSPSGGNPRRNEQFF | TGTGCCACCAGCAGCCCTAGCGGGGGAAACCCCAGACGCAATGAGCAGTTCTTC
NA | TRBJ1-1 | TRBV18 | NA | CASSTRGGTEAFF | TGTGCCAGCTCAACGAGGGGGGGCACTGAAGCTTTCTTT
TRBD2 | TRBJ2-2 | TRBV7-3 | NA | CASSYQAGGPSGELFF | TGTGCCAGCAGCTACCAAGCGGGAGGGCCTTCCGGGGAGCTGTTTTTT
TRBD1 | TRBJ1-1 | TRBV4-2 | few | CASSQDRTGWNTEAFF | TGTGCCAGCAGCCAAGATAGGACAGGATGGAACACTGAAGCTTTCTTT
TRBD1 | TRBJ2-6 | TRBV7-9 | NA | CASSNYRGSNVLTF | TGTGCCAGCAGCAACTACAGGGGGTCCAACGTCCTGACTTTC
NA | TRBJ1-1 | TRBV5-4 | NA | CASSDHSRVNTEAFF | TGTGCCAGCAGCGACCATTCCAGGGTGAACACTGAAGCTTTCTTT
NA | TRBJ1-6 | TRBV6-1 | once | CASSEAGQGTSPLHF | TGTGCCAGCAGTGAAGCCGGGCAGGGGACCTCACCCCTCCACTTT
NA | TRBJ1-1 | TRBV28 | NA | CASGDTEAFF | TGTGCCAGCGGAGACACTGAAGCTTTCTTT
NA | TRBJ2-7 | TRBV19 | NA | CASSIGPPGHGVGDEQYF | TGTGCCAGTAGTATAGGCCCGCCGGGTCATGGCGTAGGGGACGAGCAGTACTTC
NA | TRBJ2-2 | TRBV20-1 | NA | CSASRQVGGELFF | TGCAGTGCTAGTAGGCAGGTTGGCGGGGAGCTGTTTTTT
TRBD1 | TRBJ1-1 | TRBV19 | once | CASSPLQTGFMNTEAFF | TGTGCCAGTAGTCCCCTACAGACAGGGTTCATGAACACTGAAGCTTTCTTT
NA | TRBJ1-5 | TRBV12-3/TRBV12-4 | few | CASSLRENQPQHF | TGTGCCAGCAGTTTACGGGAGAATCAGCCCCAGCATTTT
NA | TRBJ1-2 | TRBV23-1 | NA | CASSRPVTNSMGYGYTF | TGCGCCAGCAGTCGGCCCGTGACAAACTCAATGGGCTATGGCTACACCTTC
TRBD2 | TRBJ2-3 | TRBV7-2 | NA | CASSFGGGANPYTQYF | TGTGCCAGCAGCTTCGGCGGGGGAGCAAACCCCTATACGCAGTATTTT
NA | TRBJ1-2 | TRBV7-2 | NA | CASSALRGAYGYTF | TGTGCCAGCAGCGCCCTACGGGGGGCCTATGGCTACACCTTC
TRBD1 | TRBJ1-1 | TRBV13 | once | CASSQGDRGNTEAFF | TGTGCCAGCAGCCAGGGGGACAGGGGGAACACTGAAGCTTTCTTT
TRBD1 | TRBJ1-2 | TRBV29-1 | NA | CSVEGRQGVLNYGYTF | TGCAGCGTTGAAGGGCGACAGGGAGTCCTCAACTATGGCTACACCTTC
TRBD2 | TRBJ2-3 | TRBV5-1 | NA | CASSTGTSSLAQYF | TGCGCCAGCAGCACCGGGACTAGCAGTCTTGCGCAGTATTTT
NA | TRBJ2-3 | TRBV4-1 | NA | CASSQDPGRTNTDTQYF | TGCGCCAGCAGCCAAGATCCCGGACGGACAAACACAGATACGCAGTATTTT
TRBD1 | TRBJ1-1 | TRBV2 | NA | CASTGTGNTEAFF | TGTGCCAGCACTGGGACAGGGAACACTGAAGCTTTCTTT
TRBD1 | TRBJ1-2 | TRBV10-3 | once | CAIRDRDQQGYTF | TGTGCCATCAGGGACAGGGACCAACAGGGCTACACCTTC
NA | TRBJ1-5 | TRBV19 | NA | CASSTDSSRPQHF | TGTGCCAGTAGTACCGACAGCTCCCGGCCCCAGCATTTT
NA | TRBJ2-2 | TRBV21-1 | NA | CASSSLDWIRSTGELFF | TGTGCCAGCAGCTCCCTAGACTGGATACGAAGCACCGGGGAGCTGTTTTTT
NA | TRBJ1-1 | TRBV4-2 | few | CASSQVEQVKAFF | TGTGCCAGCAGCCAGGTTGAACAGGTTAAGGCTTTCTTT
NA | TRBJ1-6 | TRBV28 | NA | CASSSRGGVNSPLHF | TGTGCCAGCAGTTCCCGGGGAGGGGTCAATTCACCCCTCCACTTT
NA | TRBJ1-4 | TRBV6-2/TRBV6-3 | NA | CASSARTADEEEKLFF | TGTGCCAGCAGTGCACGGACAGCCGACGAGGAGGAAAAACTGTTTTTT
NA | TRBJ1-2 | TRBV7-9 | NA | CASSLGGLDYGYTF | TGTGCCAGCAGCTTAGGGGGACTCGACTATGGCTACACCTTC
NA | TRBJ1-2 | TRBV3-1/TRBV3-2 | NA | CASSQRNNPYGYTF | TGTGCCAGCAGCCAGAGAAATAACCCATATGGCTACACCTTC